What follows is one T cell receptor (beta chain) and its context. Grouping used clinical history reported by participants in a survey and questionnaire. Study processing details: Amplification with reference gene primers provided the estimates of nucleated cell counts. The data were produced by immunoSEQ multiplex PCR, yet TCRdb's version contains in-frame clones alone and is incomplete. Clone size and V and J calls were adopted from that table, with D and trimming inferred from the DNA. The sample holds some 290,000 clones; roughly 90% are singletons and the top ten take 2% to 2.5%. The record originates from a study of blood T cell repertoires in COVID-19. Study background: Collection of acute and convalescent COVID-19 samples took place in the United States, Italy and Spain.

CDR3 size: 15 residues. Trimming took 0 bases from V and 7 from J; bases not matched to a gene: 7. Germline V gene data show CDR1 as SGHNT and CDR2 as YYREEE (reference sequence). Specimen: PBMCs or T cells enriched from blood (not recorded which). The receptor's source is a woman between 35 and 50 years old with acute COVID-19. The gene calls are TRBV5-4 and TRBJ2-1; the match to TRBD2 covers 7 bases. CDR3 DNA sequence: TGTGCCAGCAGCTTGGGGGGGAGGGCCACAAATGAGCAGTTCTTC. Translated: CASSLGGRATNEQFF. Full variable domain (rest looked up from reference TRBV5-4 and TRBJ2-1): ETGVTQSPTHLIKTRGQQVTLRCSSQSGHNTVSWYQQALGQGPQFIFQYYREEENGRGNFPPRFSGLQFPNYSSELNVNALELDDSALYLCASSLGGRATNEQFFGPGTRLTVL.